The 32 T cell receptor beta chains below were found in one sample sequenced in a study of OX40 agonist ivuxolimab in advanced cancers. The table came from immunoSEQ multiplex PCR; TCRdb's copy has only in-frame clones and leaves some out. The data hold 55,000 to 85,000 clones, with roughly nine tenths observed a single time. The input for sequencing was CD4+ or CD8+ T cells sorted from blood, taken in a trial of the OX40 agonist ivuxolimab. The receptors stem from an adult with an advanced solid tumor such as melanoma, head and neck, liver or kidney cancer.

In its sample, this clone was seen once. The CDR3 is CASSLAFGELFF. The CDR3 nucleotides are TGTGCCAGCAGCTTAGCGTTCGGGGAGCTGTTTTTT. The genes are TRBV11-1 and TRBJ2-2; D remains ambiguous. The CDR3 contains 12 residues. Germline V lookup: CDR1 SGHAT, CDR2 FQDESV (reference sequence). The germline V and J ends were trimmed by 0 bases and 7 bases, with 3 bases remaining between them.

The chain carries TRBV13 and TRBJ1-5; 12 bases fit TRBD1. The CDR3 runs to 17 residues. The J segment lost 5 bases and the V segment lost 0 bases, leaving 5 bases of the junction unmatched. In germline, CDR1 is PRHDT, CDR2 FYEKMQ (reference sequence). CDR3 in DNA: TGTGCCAGCAGCTTAGGCCTCGGGACAGGGGGCTATCAGCCCCAGCATTTT. Protein product: CASSLGLGTGGYQPQHF. The full variable domain, rest sourced from reference TRBV13 and TRBJ1-5, is AAGVIQSPRHLIKEKRETATLKCYPIPRHDTVYWYQQGPGQDPQFLISFYEKMQSDKGSIPDRFSAQQFSDYHSELNMSSLELGDSALYFCASSLGLGTGGYQPQHFGDGTRLSIL.

This chain connects TRBV9 to TRBJ2-7; 9 bases are shared with TRBD1. Trimming removed 3 bases from V and 2 bases from J; junction bases left unmatched: 9. The CDR3 is 16 residues long. Per the germline V gene, CDR1 is SGDLS and CDR2 is YYNGEE. Here the CDR3 reads CASSDPLGTGPYEQYF. CDR3 sequence (DNA): TGTGCCAGCAGCGATCCCCTCGGGACAGGGCCCTACGAGCAGTACTTC.

In its sample, this clone was seen once. The rearrangement links TRBV11-2 to TRBJ1-1; D ambiguous. The CDR3 is made up of 16 amino acids. The germline CDR1 and CDR2 sequences are SGHAT and FQNNGV. Trimming pared 4 bases from V and 0 bases from J, leaving 15 bases between. The CDR3 DNA reads as TGTGCCAGCAGCTCTCGGAACGTAGGCATGAACACTGAAGCTTTCTTT. It is translated as CASSSRNVGMNTEAFF.

The J gene is TRBJ1-1, the V gene TRBV5-6; no firm D call. The germline V gene encodes CDR1 SGHDT and CDR2 YYEEEE. Trimming pared 3 bases from V and 2 bases from J, leaving 8 bases between. The CDR3 is 13 residues long. In DNA form, the CDR3 reads TGTGCCAGCAGCTCAGTGGGAAACACTGAAGCTTTCTTT. Its translation: CASSSVGNTEAFF.

The CDR3 DNA reads TGTGCCAGCAGCACATCCGTCAGGGAGATAAACACCGGGGAGCTGTTTTTT. It translates to CASSTSVREINTGELFF. The chain couples TRBV9 to TRBJ2-2; TRBD1 or TRBD2 may be the D gene (5 bases each). This CDR3 is built from 17 residues. Germline loops: CDR1 SGDLS, CDR2 YYNGEE. Trimming cost V 4 bases and J 2 bases, with 18 bases left between them. The full variable domain, completed using reference TRBV9 and TRBJ2-2, is DSGVTQTPKHLITATGQRVTLRCSPRSGDLSVYWYQQSLDQGLQFLIQYYNGEERAKGNILERFSAQQFPDLHSELNLSSLELGDSALYFCASSTSVREINTGELFFGEGSRLTVL.

The rearrangement uses TRBV6-6 and TRBJ1-5, with a possible D match to TRBD1 (5 bases). Germline V gene data show CDR1 as MNHNY and CDR2 as SVGAGI (reference sequence). Trimming took off 0 bases at V and 4 bases at J, with 7 bases between the two ends. CDR3 length: 14 residues. The CDR3 region has the DNA TGTGCCAGCAGTTACTCGACAGAGAATCAGCCCCAGCATTTT. Amino acids: CASSYSTENQPQHF.

DNA of the CDR3: TGTGCCAGCAGCCCGGGGTTCGGAACAACTTTCAACTATGGCTACACCTTC. As protein: CASSPGFGTTFNYGYTF. This chain uses TRBV5-6 with TRBJ1-2; no definite D call. The CDR3 consists of 17 residues. V was pared by 4 bases and J by 2 bases, with 21 bases between. Germline V gene lookup returns CDR1 SGHDT and CDR2 YYEEEE. The full variable domain, with the rest looked up from reference TRBV5-6 and TRBJ1-2, is DAGVTQSPTHLIKTRGQQVTLRCSPKSGHDTVSWYQQALGQGPQFIFQYYEEEERQRGNFPDRFSGHQFPNYSSELNVNALLLGDSALYLCASSPGFGTTFNYGYTFGSGTRLTVV.

The chain recombines TRBV11-1 with TRBJ2-1, with 10 bases identical to TRBD2. CDR1 and CDR2 (germline): SGHAT, FQDESV (reference sequence). J gave up 4 bases and V 1 base, and 7 bases lay outside the gene matches. The CDR3 runs 17 residues. In nucleotides, the CDR3 is TGTGCCAGCAGCTTAGGTTCTAGCGGGGGCAAGTACAATGAGCAGTTCTTC. Translated, it gives CASSLGSSGGKYNEQFF.

This sequence joins TRBV4-3 and TRBJ2-1; TRBD2 matches at 14 bases. J lost 8 bases, V lost 2 bases, and 8 bases had no gene match. This CDR3 region has 17 residues. Germline V gene sequence: CDR1 LGHNA, CDR2 YSLEER. Here the CDR3 reads CASSQNDPGLAGDEQFF. For the CDR3, the DNA is TGCGCCAGCAGCCAAAATGACCCGGGACTAGCGGGGGATGAGCAGTTCTTC.

The rearrangement uses TRBV11-2 and TRBJ2-1; D not certain. Germline V gene sequence: CDR1 SGHAT, CDR2 FQNNGV. CDR3 length: 11 amino acids. The germline V and J ends were trimmed by 5 bases and 10 bases, with 9 bases remaining between them. The CDR3 reads CASSPKPEQFF. The CDR3 DNA follows: TGTGCCAGCAGCCCAAAGCCCGAGCAGTTCTTC.

The genes are TRBV6-5 and TRBJ2-5; 8 bases map to TRBD2. The CDR3 is made up of 13 amino acids. The germline gives CDR1 MNHEY, CDR2 SVGAGI. V gave up 6 bases and J gave up 2 bases; unmatched junction bases: 2. The CDR3 region is CASRERGQETQYF. CDR3 DNA sequence: TGTGCCAGCAGGGAGCGGGGGCAAGAGACCCAGTACTTC.

This clone has a single count. This chain uses TRBV5-6 with TRBJ1-2; maybe TRBD1 (6 bases). V was shortened by 4 bases and J by 4 bases, with 14 bases between the two germline ends. CDR3 size: 14 residues. Germline-derived CDR1 and CDR2 are SGHDT and YYEEEE. The CDR3 nucleotides are TGTGCCAGCAGCCCCCTGTCGGACAGCTATGGCTACACCTTC. This encodes CASSPLSDSYGYTF.

The J gene is TRBJ2-1, the V gene TRBV4-3; 15 nucleotides agree with TRBD2. The V and J ends lost 4 bases and 7 bases, in that order; junction bases with no gene match: 5. Germline values: CDR1 LGHNA, CDR2 YSLEER. There are 16 residues in the CDR3. The CDR3 coding sequence is TGCGCCAGCAGCCCGGGACTAGCGGGGGGCGGGAATGAGCAGTTCTTC. The encoded protein is CASSPGLAGGGNEQFF.

The chain combines TRBV19 with TRBJ1-1; D not resolved. Germline V gene sequence: CDR1 LNHDA, CDR2 SQIVND (reference sequence). CDR3 length: 13 residues. Trimming took off 1 base at V and 4 bases at J, with 7 bases between the two ends. The CDR3 nucleotides read TGTGCCAGTAGTATAGCCCCAACCACTGAAGCTTTCTTT. Amino acids: CASSIAPTTEAFF.

V is TRBV4-1 and J is TRBJ1-1; 11 bases agree with TRBD1. Germline V gene sequence: CDR1 MGHRA, CDR2 YSYEKL. The CDR3 covers 17 residues. V dropped 2 bases and J dropped 3; count of bases not matched to a gene: 8. In nucleotides, the CDR3 is TGCGCCAGCAGCCAAAGCATCCCGGGACAGGGGGACACTGAAGCTTTCTTT. The encoded protein is CASSQSIPGQGDTEAFF.

The rearrangement links TRBV7-6 to TRBJ2-3, with TRBD2 matching 11 bases. V was pared by 5 bases and J by 0 bases, with 10 bases of the junction left unmatched. The V gene's germline CDR1 is SGHVS and CDR2 FNYEAQ. The CDR3 has 18 amino acids. CDR3 protein: CASSDGLAGGRSTDTQYF. The CDR3 bases are TGTGCCAGCAGCGATGGGCTAGCGGGGGGTCGCAGCACAGATACGCAGTATTTT.

The rearrangement links TRBV7-9 to TRBJ1-1; 9 positions agree with TRBD1. The CDR3 length is 15 residues. Per the germline V gene, CDR1 is SEHNR and CDR2 is FQNEAQ (reference sequence). Trimming at V came to 5 bases and at J to 5 bases, leaving 9 bases not matched to a gene. Here the CDR3 reads CASSPQLGTGTEAFF. The CDR3 DNA reads as TGTGCCAGCAGCCCCCAACTGGGGACAGGGACTGAAGCTTTCTTT.

The V and J genes are TRBV13 and TRBJ2-7; maybe TRBD1 (7 bases). Trimming left V 8 bases short and J 5 bases short, with 13 bases between. This CDR3 region has 12 residues. CDR1 and CDR2 from the germline V gene are PRHDT and FYEKMQ (reference sequence). The CDR3 loop reads CASGGGGNEQYF. In DNA form, the CDR3 reads TGTGCCAGCGGAGGGGGCGGCAACGAGCAGTACTTC.

The chain joins TRBV5-6 to TRBJ1-1; weak D call: TRBD1 (5 bases). Trimming cost V 1 base and J 0 bases, with 10 bases left between them. There are 15 residues in the CDR3. CDR1 and CDR2 (germline): SGHDT, YYEEEE. The CDR3 DNA is TGTGCCAGCAGCTTGAGTGGGACCCTGAACACTGAAGCTTTCTTT. Translated, it gives CASSLSGTLNTEAFF.

This clone showed up just once. V usage is TRBV10-2 and J usage is TRBJ2-3; 8 positions match TRBD2. The V segment lost 6 bases and the J segment 2 bases; nucleotides outside the gene matches: 10. Germline V lookup: CDR1 WSHSY, CDR2 SAAADI. The length of the CDR3 is 16 residues. The CDR3 DNA follows: TGCGCCAGCAGATACCCCGGGGGGGGAGTCACAGATACGCAGTATTTT. Amino acids: CASRYPGGGVTDTQYF.

This rearrangement joins TRBV11-3 to TRBJ2-3; D may be TRBD2 (5 bases). CDR1 is SGHNT and CDR2 is YENEEA in the germline V gene. V gave up 6 bases and J gave up 5 bases, with 12 bases separating them. There are 13 residues in the CDR3. The CDR3 bases are TGTGCCAGCAGTGCTGGACTGTTAGATACGCAGTATTTT. Translating gives CASSAGLLDTQYF.

V and J are TRBV4-3 and TRBJ2-1; 11 bases line up with TRBD1. The CDR3 extends over 16 amino acids. Germline V gene data show CDR1 as LGHNA and CDR2 as YSLEER. V shed 3 bases, J shed 6 bases, and the junction held 7 bases outside the gene matches. CDR3 amino acids: CASSQGAGTGGNEQFF. The CDR3 bases are TGCGCCAGCAGCCAGGGCGCCGGGACAGGGGGCAATGAGCAGTTCTTC.

This chain joins TRBV5-1 and TRBJ2-7; TRBD2 aligns across 7 bases. The trim removed 4 bases at V and 2 bases at J, leaving 6 bases unmatched. The CDR3 covers 14 residues. Germline CDR1 reads SGHRS; CDR2 reads YFSETQ. This chain's CDR3 is CASSPAGTTYEQYF. DNA of the CDR3: TGCGCCAGCAGCCCAGCGGGGACCACCTACGAGCAGTACTTC.

This clone has only one observation. The CDR3, as DNA: TGTGCCAGCAGCTTGGGCGACAACTACAATGAGCAGTTCTTC. Translated, it gives CASSLGDNYNEQFF. The chain carries TRBV5-6 and TRBJ2-1; D gene unclear. The V gene's germline CDR1 is SGHDT and CDR2 YYEEEE. V was shortened by 0 bases and J by 3 bases, with 7 bases between the two germline ends. The CDR3 extends over 14 amino acids.

There are a few counts of this clone. The rearrangement joins TRBV11-2 to TRBJ2-3; D not certain. CDR3 size: 13 residues. Trimming shortened V by 2 bases and J by 4 bases, and 7 bases separated the two germline ends. Germline-derived CDR1 and CDR2 are SGHAT and FQNNGV. This CDR3 reads CASSLTASDTQYF. In nucleotides, the CDR3 is TGTGCCAGCAGCTTAACAGCTTCAGATACGCAGTATTTT. The variable domain in full, completed from reference TRBV11-2 and TRBJ2-3, reads EAGVAQSPRYKIIEKRQSVAFWCNPISGHATLYWYQQILGQGPKLLIQFQNNGVVDDSQLPKDRFSAERLKGVDSTLKIQPAKLEDSAVYLCASSLTASDTQYFGPGTRLTVL.

The chain employs TRBV27 and TRBJ1-2, with 7 bases identical to TRBD1. Germline V gene data show CDR1 as MNHEY and CDR2 as SMNVEV (reference sequence). J gave up 6 bases and V 8 bases, and 12 bases lay outside the gene matches. The CDR3 has 14 amino acids. CDR3 in amino acids: CASCHRDRVDGYTF. CDR3 DNA sequence: TGTGCCAGCTGCCACCGAGACAGGGTGGATGGCTACACCTTC.

The chain combines TRBV6-1 with TRBJ1-2; D is undetermined. This CDR3 is 16 amino acids long. Per germline, CDR1 MNHNS and CDR2 SASEGT. V lost 2 bases, J lost 4 bases, and 17 bases lay in between. Written as DNA, the CDR3 is TGTGCCAGCAGTGAAAGCTGGACGGCATTCAGCTATGGCTACACCTTC. Its translation is CASSESWTAFSYGYTF.

The chain recombines TRBV27 with TRBJ2-7; no firm D call. Trimming took off 4 bases at V and 2 bases at J, with 12 bases between the two ends. This CDR3 has 14 residues. In germline, CDR1 is MNHEY, CDR2 SMNVEV (reference sequence). As DNA, the CDR3 is TGTGCCAGCAGTTCCGTGGACGGAACCTACGAGCAGTACTTC. Protein sequence: CASSSVDGTYEQYF.

This chain links TRBV16 with TRBJ1-1; D gene uncertain. Germline lookup yields CDR1 KGHSY and CDR2 FQNENV. This CDR3 is 14 amino acids long. V was trimmed by 3 bases and J by 5 bases, leaving 13 bases between them. The CDR3 spells CASSHQGLGTEAFF. CDR3 coding DNA: TGTGCCAGCAGCCACCAAGGGTTGGGGACTGAAGCTTTCTTT.

The chain employs TRBV10-3 and TRBJ2-2, with 8 nucleotides matching TRBD1. The CDR3 is 15 amino acids. The V gene end was trimmed by 6 bases and the J gene end by 1 base; junction bases not matched to a gene: 4. Germline values: CDR1 ENHRY, CDR2 SYGVKD. The CDR3 reads CAISLGQGNTGELFF. CDR3 nucleotides: TGTGCCATCAGCCTTGGACAGGGGAACACCGGGGAGCTGTTTTTT.

This clone was recorded only once. CDR3 protein: CASSYSGGGVTDTQYF. Here the CDR3 DNA reads TGTGCCAGCAGTTACTCGGGCGGGGGGGTCACAGATACGCAGTATTTT. The chain carries TRBV6-6 and TRBJ2-3, with 9 bases aligning to TRBD2. After removal of 0 bases from V and 2 bases from J, the junction contained 3 bases not matched to a gene. The CDR3 covers 16 residues. From germline, CDR1 is MNHNY and CDR2 SVGAGI (reference sequence).